This T cell receptor beta chain was sequenced in a study of shared clonotypes between healthy human individuals. As concerns this clone: Its antigen remains unknown.

Notes on the study in general: Only blood was sampled, and tissue TCR repertoires likely differ from blood ones.

A deep-level run was used for the assay. Sequencing used immunoSEQ multiplex PCR; TCRdb keeps in-frame clones, though not all of them. The sample lists roughly 700,000 clones, 74% occurring once. Donors were Caucasian adults residing in Nashville, Tennessee, USA. This TCR came from a woman in her 30s in good health. Sequenced: memory CD4+ T cells sorted from blood. Subset defined: CD45RA-negative fraction.

The CDR3 loop reads CASSPGYTEAFF. CDR3 DNA: TGTGCCAGCAGCCCTGGGTACACTGAAGCTTTCTTT. The rearrangement uses TRBV5-5 and TRBJ1-1; D unclear. Germline values: CDR1 SGHKS, CDR2 YYEKEE (reference sequence). This CDR3 spans 12 amino acids. Trimming pared 4 bases from V and 3 bases from J, leaving 7 bases between.